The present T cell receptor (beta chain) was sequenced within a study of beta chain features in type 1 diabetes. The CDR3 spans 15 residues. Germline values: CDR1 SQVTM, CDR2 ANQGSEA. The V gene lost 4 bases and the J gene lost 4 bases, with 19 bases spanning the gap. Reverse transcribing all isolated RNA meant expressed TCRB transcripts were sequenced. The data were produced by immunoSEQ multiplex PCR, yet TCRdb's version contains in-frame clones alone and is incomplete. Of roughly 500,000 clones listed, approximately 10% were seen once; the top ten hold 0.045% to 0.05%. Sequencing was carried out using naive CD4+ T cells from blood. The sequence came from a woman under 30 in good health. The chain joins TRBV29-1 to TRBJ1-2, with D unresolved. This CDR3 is CSVGILSGGVYGYTF. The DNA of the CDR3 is TGCAGCGTTGGGATTCTCTCCGGTGGGGTCTATGGCTACACCTTC. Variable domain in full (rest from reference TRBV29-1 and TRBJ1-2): SAVISQKPSRDICQRGTSLTIQCQVDSQVTMMFWYRQQPGQSLTLIATANQGSEATYESGFVIDKFPISRPNLTFSTLTVSNMSPEDSSIYLCSVGILSGGVYGYTFGSGTRLTVV.